Listed below are T cell receptor beta chains from one sample, sequenced in a study of blood T cells in healthy people across ages. TCRdb independently ran MiXCR on the 5' RACE reads; one entry per CDR3 protein. Among approximately 820,000 distinct CDR3 sequences listed, more than 40% were seen once. Sequenced: blood. Receptors originate from a man aged 55 to 70 in good health. CDR3s include the opening cysteine and the closing phenylalanine or tryptophan. A D gene is named only where the DNA matches it firmly.

d_gene | j_gene | v_gene | CDR3aa
. | TRBJ1-2 | TRBV5-6 | CASSPQGFGGYTF
. | TRBJ2-5 | TRBV6-5 | CASSYSSGKGETQYF
TRBD1 | TRBJ2-5 | TRBV30 | CAWRGGTGILETQYF
. | TRBJ1-2 | TRBV9 | CASSGSGGDGYGYTF
. | TRBJ2-1 | TRBV21-1 | CAGGWCSYNEQFF
. | TRBJ1-6 | TRBV7-2 | CASSPRGRLSPLHF
. | TRBJ1-2 | TRBV9 | CASKKGVDGYTF
. | TRBJ2-3 | TRBV7-2 | CASSPGPGNTQYF
. | TRBJ1-4 | TRBV21-1 | CASSKGPDRGREKLFF
TRBD1 | TRBJ2-7 | TRBV11-2 | CASSWGTGDRTYEQYF
. | TRBJ2-7 | TRBV4-3 | CASSQDFRGVTYEQYF
TRBD1 | TRBJ2-4 | TRBV24-1 | CATSDSGQGAKNIQYF
. | TRBJ1-1 | TRBV4-3 | CASSQDGTVTEAFF
TRBD2 | TRBJ2-4 | TRBV19 | CASSGRGYGPGEQYF
TRBD2 | TRBJ2-1 | TRBV7-2 | CATRGTSGDSYNEQFF
TRBD2 | TRBJ2-1 | TRBV6-2/TRBV6-3 | CASSYYPWRGDNEQFF
. | TRBJ2-7 | TRBV15 | CATSSLSYEQYF
. | TRBJ2-3 | TRBV29-1 | CSGRVSSTDTQYF
. | TRBJ2-1 | TRBV12-3/TRBV12-4 | CASSPRSSYNEQFF
. | TRBJ1-2 | TRBV12-3/TRBV12-4 | CASSFGPEYGYTF
TRBD1 | TRBJ2-1 | TRBV7-9 | CASSHTRQGYEQFF
. | TRBJ1-4 | TRBV20-1 | CSVNSRNVKLFF
. | TRBJ2-7 | TRBV20-1 | CSARGSGASTFDEQYF
TRBD2 | TRBJ2-1 | TRBV28 | CASSFLAGGLSNEQFF
. | TRBJ2-5 | TRBV21-1 | CASSKAATRKETQYF
. | TRBJ2-1 | TRBV5-1 | CASSSEGKDNEQFF
. | TRBJ1-6 | TRBV6-1 | CASSELGISSPLHF
TRBD1 | TRBJ2-5 | TRBV12-3/TRBV12-4 | CASSSTSGQGFNIKYF
. | TRBJ1-5 | TRBV7-6 | CASSLGPANNRPQHF
. | TRBJ2-3 | TRBV6-5 | CASSPLRGATDTQYF
TRBD2 | TRBJ2-3 | TRBV27 | CASSLSLAGTDTQYF
TRBD2 | TRBJ2-1 | TRBV11-3 | CASSLVGGGAGEQFF
TRBD1 | TRBJ1-4 | TRBV6-6 | CASSYSSTGAGEKLFF
. | . | TRBV3-1 | CASSQGSSGETQYF
. | TRBJ2-5 | TRBV6-2/TRBV6-3 | CASSHSDTGRAGTQYF
TRBD1 | TRBJ1-6 | TRBV7-2 | CASSSGTGGRSPLHF
. | TRBJ2-6 | TRBV6-6 | CASSPQVVAPGANVLTF
TRBD1 | TRBJ2-7 | TRBV6-1 | CASSEATGQWETQYF
. | TRBJ1-6 | TRBV5-1 | CASSLEGSNSPLHF
. | TRBJ1-6 | TRBV2 | CASSEMDSPLHF
. | TRBJ1-2 | TRBV6-1 | CASIGINYGYTF
. | TRBJ2-7 | TRBV5-1 | CASGRDDSYEQYF
. | TRBJ2-1 | TRBV7-2 | CASSLGGGGGEQFF
. | TRBJ1-6 | TRBV30 | CAWSPFRSFYNSPLHF
. | TRBJ1-2 | TRBV9 | CASSPQGSYGYTF
TRBD2 | TRBJ2-7 | TRBV28 | CASSLSSGGGNEQYF
. | TRBJ2-3 | TRBV6-2/TRBV6-3 | CASSYGAQGGVADTQYF
TRBD1 | TRBJ1-2 | TRBV4-3 | CASSSHYGTGSGYTF
. | TRBJ2-4 | TRBV6-2/TRBV6-3 | CASGQRGVGSKNIQYF
. | TRBJ1-1 | TRBV14 | CATIPIPGHHTEAFF
. | TRBJ1-2 | TRBV4-2 | CVSSQERGPPNYGYTF
. | . | TRBV28 | CASSLGGARAEQYF
TRBD2 | TRBJ2-3 | TRBV7-9 | CASSTSGRSLTDTQYF
. | TRBJ1-5 | TRBV6-2/TRBV6-3 | CASRVARGQPQHF
. | TRBJ2-7 | TRBV5-1 | CASSVRAQANYEQYF
TRBD1 | TRBJ2-7 | TRBV27 | CASSPRVGQGSYEQYF
. | TRBJ1-6 | TRBV6-5 | CATSREQGNSPLHF
. | TRBJ2-1 | TRBV6-5 | CASSYSRAPRPAINEQFF
. | TRBJ2-1 | TRBV20-1 | CSARSGRQFVRYNEQFF
. | TRBJ1-2 | TRBV24-1 | CATSDAREPYGYTF